The next 4 T cell receptor beta chains were all read from a single sample in a study of blood T cell repertoires in COVID-19. The assay was immunoSEQ multiplex PCR, and TCRdb's table has in-frame clones only and misses some. Here the sample spans hundreds of thousands of clones, about 83% being singletons. Sequenced material: peripheral blood. These receptors all come from a woman in her 50s with acute or convalescent COVID-19.

In this sample, this clone turned up a few times. This chain uses TRBV19 with TRBJ1-3; 7 bases match TRBD1. Unmatched junction bases numbered 8, after V lost 3 bases and J lost 0 bases. Germline CDR1 LNHDA, CDR2 SQIVND (reference sequence). This CDR3 has 17 residues. The CDR3: CASSIGDSTFSGNTIYF. For the CDR3, the DNA is TGTGCCAGTAGTATCGGGGACAGTACTTTCTCTGGAAACACCATATATTTT.

The rearrangement uses TRBV6-2 or TRBV6-3 and TRBJ1-6; possible D gene TRBD1, 6 bases. Deletions cut 2 bases from V and 7 bases from J, with 15 bases between. This CDR3 has 16 residues. CDR1 is MNHEY and CDR2 is SVGEGT in the germline V gene. The CDR3 DNA is TGTGCCAGCAGTTACCGCGGGGGGCTGAGCAATTCACCCCTCCACTTT. Translating it yields CASSYRGGLSNSPLHF.

The CDR3 DNA follows: TGCGCCAGCAGCTTGGGGGACAGGGTTTTCGCCGAGCAGTACTTC. It specifies CASSLGDRVFAEQYF. The gene calls are TRBV5-1 and TRBJ2-7; 9 positions match TRBD1. The CDR3 is 15 residues long. Unmatched junction bases numbered 7, after V lost 0 bases and J lost 6 bases. Germline CDR1 reads SGHRS; CDR2 reads YFSETQ.

This clone has a single count. The gene calls are TRBV19 and TRBJ2-3, with TRBD2 as a possible D gene (7 bases). This CDR3 is 18 amino acids long. CDR1 and CDR2 (germline): LNHDA, SQIVND (reference sequence). V was clipped by 0 bases and J by 3 bases, with 19 bases between them. The CDR3 nucleotides are TGTGCCAGTAGTATAGATTTCCCCGGGGGGCGATCGACAGATACGCAGTATTTT. Protein: CASSIDFPGGRSTDTQYF.